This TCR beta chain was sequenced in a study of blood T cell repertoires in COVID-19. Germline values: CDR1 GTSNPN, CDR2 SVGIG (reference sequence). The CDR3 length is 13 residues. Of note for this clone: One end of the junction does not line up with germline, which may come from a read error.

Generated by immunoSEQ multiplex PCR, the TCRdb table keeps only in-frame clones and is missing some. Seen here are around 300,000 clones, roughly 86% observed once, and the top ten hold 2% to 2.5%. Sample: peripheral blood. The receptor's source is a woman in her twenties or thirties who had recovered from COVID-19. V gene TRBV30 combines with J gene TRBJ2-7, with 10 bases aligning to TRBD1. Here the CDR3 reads CAGRQGASYEQYF. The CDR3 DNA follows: TGTGCCGGGAGACAGGGGGCGTCCTACGAGCAGTACTTC.